The 5 T cell receptor beta chains listed next were all sequenced from one sample in a study of blood T cell repertoires in COVID-19. Assay: immunoSEQ multiplex PCR; the TCRdb copy retains only in-frame clones and omits some. The sample lists 200,000 to 300,000 clones; approximately 84% were seen once. Sequenced input: peripheral blood. The source is a woman aged 80 or older with acute or convalescent COVID-19.

The V gene is TRBV3-1 (or the pseudogene TRBV3-2), the J gene TRBJ1-5, with 7 bases fitting TRBD1. Per the germline V gene, CDR1 is LGHDT and CDR2 is YNNKEL (reference sequence). This CDR3 spans 16 amino acids. V trimming: 0 bases; J trimming: 2 bases; junction bases outside the gene matches: 4. This chain's CDR3 is CASSQDFGQGNQPQHF. CDR3 in DNA: TGTGCCAGCAGCCAAGACTTCGGACAGGGCAATCAGCCCCAGCATTTT.

This clone was found a few times. This chain uses TRBV9 with TRBJ2-7; weak D call: TRBD1 (5 bases). The CDR3 runs 13 residues. Germline CDR1 SGDLS, CDR2 YYNGEE. The ends were cut back, 2 bases at V and 7 bases at J, with 13 bases in the middle. CDR3 sequence reads: CASSVDQGREQYF. Written as DNA, the CDR3 is TGTGCCAGCAGCGTTGACCAGGGTCGGGAGCAGTACTTC.

The chain has TRBV12-3 or TRBV12-4 and TRBJ1-2; D not certain. The germline V and J ends were trimmed by 5 bases and 0 bases, with 7 bases remaining between them. CDR3 size: 13 residues. The CDR3 bases are TGTGCCAGCAGTCGGTCCACTAACTATGGCTACACCTTC. Translation gives CASSRSTNYGYTF.

This clone was seen just once. A junction boundary mismatches the germline segment, possibly from a read error. This CDR3 reads CASSGTGGPYNEQFF. In nucleotides, the CDR3 is TGTGCCAGCTCCGGGACAGGCGGCCCCTATAATGAGCAGTTCTTC. V is TRBV3-1 (or the pseudogene TRBV3-2) and J is TRBJ2-1, with 8 positions matching TRBD1. The CDR3 contains 15 residues. Germline lookup yields CDR1 LGHDT and CDR2 YNNKEL (reference sequence).

The gene calls are TRBV6-5 and TRBJ2-5; 8 nucleotides match TRBD1. Germline CDR1 and CDR2: MNHEY and SVGAGI. The V and J ends lost 7 bases and 5 bases, in that order; junction bases with no gene match: 3. The CDR3 is 12 amino acids. The CDR3 coding sequence is TGTGCCAGCACTACAGGGGGGGAGACCCAGTACTTC. This encodes CASTTGGETQYF.